These T cell receptor beta chains were read from a single sample in a study of cytomegalovirus exposure and HLA in healthy donors. Produced via immunoSEQ multiplex PCR; TCRdb's table is partial and in-frame only. The sample holds around 94,000 clones, roughly 80% seen once. Sequencing was performed on PBMCs. The receptors here all came from a male donor in good health and CMV-seropositive. The CDR3 runs from the conserved cysteine through the conserved F or W. Each record gives: CDR3 DNA, CDR3 protein, D gene, V gene, clone size, CDR3 length, J gene. The D gene is left open where the match is weak. Clone size is stated in some rows and not others, as once, few, many or a class when expanded.

cdr3_nt: TGTGCCAGCAGCTTAGCGACAGGTTCCTACAATGAGCAGTTCTTC
cdr3_aa: CASSLATGSYNEQFF
d_call: .
v_call: TRBV7-2
clone_size: .
cdr3_length: 15
j_call: TRBJ2-1

cdr3_nt: TGCGCCAGCAGCTTGGTAGGTGGGAGGGCCGGGAATGAGCAGTTCTTC
cdr3_aa: CASSLVGGRAGNEQFF
d_call: TRBD2
v_call: TRBV5-1
clone_size: .
cdr3_length: 16
j_call: TRBJ2-1

cdr3_nt: TGTGCCAGCAGTTTATCTTTTAGGCCTAGCTCTGGAAACACCATATATTTT
cdr3_aa: CASSLSFRPSSGNTIYF
d_call: .
v_call: TRBV28
clone_size: .
cdr3_length: 17
j_call: TRBJ1-3

cdr3_nt: TGTGCCAGCAGCTCTGGGAGCAGGGGGCGACGAACTGAAGCTTTCTTT
cdr3_aa: CASSSGSRGRRTEAFF
d_call: TRBD1
v_call: TRBV7-8
clone_size: .
cdr3_length: 16
j_call: TRBJ1-1

cdr3_nt: TGTGCCAGCAGCTTAGAGAGGGTCCCCGGGGAGCTGTTTTTT
cdr3_aa: CASSLERVPGELFF
d_call: .
v_call: TRBV7-2
clone_size: .
cdr3_length: 14
j_call: TRBJ2-2

cdr3_nt: TGCACCAGCAGCCAAGATTTTCCGGGACAGGGCGGCCTAGCGGGAGGGCCGAAGTACAATGAGCAGTTCTTC
cdr3_aa: CTSSQDFPGQGGLAGGPKYNEQFF
d_call: .
v_call: TRBV1
clone_size: .
cdr3_length: 24
j_call: TRBJ2-1

cdr3_nt: TGTGCCAGCAGCTTGGGGGGGACAGGGGTTAAAGAGACCCAGTACTTC
cdr3_aa: CASSLGGTGVKETQYF
d_call: TRBD1
v_call: TRBV5-6
clone_size: .
cdr3_length: 16
j_call: TRBJ2-5

cdr3_nt: TGTGCCAGCAGCTTACGGGGGAGCAATCAGCCCCAGCACTTT
cdr3_aa: CASSLRGSNQPQHF
d_call: .
v_call: TRBV7-2
clone_size: .
cdr3_length: 14
j_call: TRBJ1-5

cdr3_nt: TGTGCCAGCAGTGAAACGGGGGGCCCTCTTAATGGCTACACCTTC
cdr3_aa: CASSETGGPLNGYTF
d_call: .
v_call: TRBV2
clone_size: once
cdr3_length: 15
j_call: TRBJ1-2

cdr3_nt: TGTGCCTGGAGCGGAACAGGGTCGGGCTATGGCTACACCTTC
cdr3_aa: CAWSGTGSGYGYTF
d_call: .
v_call: TRBV30
clone_size: few
cdr3_length: 14
j_call: TRBJ1-2

cdr3_nt: TGTGCCAGCAGTTACATGGGGGCCCAAGATACGCAGTATTTT
cdr3_aa: CASSYMGAQDTQYF
d_call: .
v_call: TRBV6-5
clone_size: .
cdr3_length: 14
j_call: TRBJ2-3

cdr3_nt: TGTGCCAGCAGCTTCGCGAGGGACAAAAACATTCAGTACTTC
cdr3_aa: CASSFARDKNIQYF
d_call: .
v_call: TRBV7-9
clone_size: .
cdr3_length: 14
j_call: TRBJ2-4

cdr3_nt: TGTGCCATCAGTGAGTACCAGGCTTCCTACGAGCAGTACTTC
cdr3_aa: CAISEYQASYEQYF
d_call: .
v_call: TRBV10-3
clone_size: .
cdr3_length: 14
j_call: TRBJ2-7

cdr3_nt: TGTGCCAGCAGCAATCCCCGACTAGCGGGGTCCACAGATACGCAGTATTTT
cdr3_aa: CASSNPRLAGSTDTQYF
d_call: .
v_call: TRBV21-1
clone_size: .
cdr3_length: 17
j_call: TRBJ2-3

cdr3_nt: TGCGCCAGCAGCTTGCGGGCCGGAGGGGCAGATACGCAGTATTTT
cdr3_aa: CASSLRAGGADTQYF
d_call: .
v_call: TRBV5-1
clone_size: .
cdr3_length: 15
j_call: TRBJ2-3

cdr3_nt: TGTGCCAGCAGACCCGGCCAGGTTCGGACTTGGAATTCACCCCTCCACTTT
cdr3_aa: CASRPGQVRTWNSPLHF
d_call: .
v_call: TRBV27
clone_size: .
cdr3_length: 17
j_call: TRBJ1-6

cdr3_nt: TGTGCCAGCGGACAGACTGTGAACACTGAAGCTTTCTTT
cdr3_aa: CASGQTVNTEAFF
d_call: .
v_call: TRBV6-5
clone_size: .
cdr3_length: 13
j_call: TRBJ1-1

cdr3_nt: TGTGCCATCAGTGAGTCCGGGCCCCTCGGGGCAACTAATGAAAAACTGTTTTTT
cdr3_aa: CAISESGPLGATNEKLFF
d_call: .
v_call: TRBV10-3
clone_size: .
cdr3_length: 18
j_call: TRBJ1-4

cdr3_nt: TGCGCCAGCAGCCCCTCCCGCTGGGACAGGGCTTCCTACGAGCAGTACTTC
cdr3_aa: CASSPSRWDRASYEQYF
d_call: TRBD1
v_call: TRBV5-1
clone_size: .
cdr3_length: 17
j_call: TRBJ2-7

cdr3_nt: TGTGCCAGCAGTTGGGGACATCCGAAGGGCGAGCAGTACTTC
cdr3_aa: CASSWGHPKGEQYF
d_call: .
v_call: TRBV10-3
clone_size: .
cdr3_length: 14
j_call: TRBJ2-7

cdr3_nt: TGTGCCATCAGTGCAGGGGACAAAACCGCCTACGAGCAGTACTTC
cdr3_aa: CAISAGDKTAYEQYF
d_call: .
v_call: TRBV10-3
clone_size: .
cdr3_length: 15
j_call: TRBJ2-7

cdr3_nt: TGTGCCAGCTCATCTACCGGGACATCACCTTACGAGCAGTACTTC
cdr3_aa: CASSSTGTSPYEQYF
d_call: .
v_call: TRBV18
clone_size: few
cdr3_length: 15
j_call: TRBJ2-7

cdr3_nt: TGTGCTAGTGGTTTGGGCACAGGGACAGAGACCCAGTACTTC
cdr3_aa: CASGLGTGTETQYF
d_call: .
v_call: TRBV12-5
clone_size: .
cdr3_length: 14
j_call: TRBJ2-5